One sample yielded the 3 T cell receptor beta chains listed below, sequenced in a study of B cell selection in AIRE deficiency. Some clones are missing from TCRdb's copy, which holds only in-frame ones; the method was immunoSEQ multiplex PCR. The data show tens of thousands of clones, with around 97% seen just once and about 0.19% held by the top ten. The sorted conventional CD4 T cells were gated as CD4+CD127+. Sample: conventional CD4+ T cells sorted from PBMCs. The source is a human donor with AIRE deficiency.

This clone has a single count. The rearrangement links TRBV6-5 to TRBJ2-2; TRBD1 might be the D (5 bases). CDR1 and CDR2 (germline): MNHEY, SVGAGI. The CDR3 has 16 residues. V was cut by 2 bases and J by 0 bases, with 10 bases left in between. The CDR3 reads CASSYGAGTNTGELFF. The CDR3 DNA follows: TGTGCCAGCAGTTACGGGGCAGGGACGAACACCGGGGAGCTGTTTTTT.

This sequence joins TRBV7-3 and TRBJ2-1; no clear D gene. This CDR3 has 16 amino acids. Between the trimmed V and J ends, which lost 1 base and 0 bases, there was a span of 10 bases. Germline V gene sequence: CDR1 SGHTA, CDR2 FQGTGA. The CDR3 DNA reads as TGTGCCAGCAGCTTAAGTCCGACCAGCTCCTACAATGAGCAGTTCTTC. Residues: CASSLSPTSSYNEQFF.

The chain has TRBV12-5 and TRBJ2-1, with 13 bases matching TRBD2. Trimming at V came to 2 bases and at J to 10 bases, leaving 8 bases not matched to a gene. Per the germline V gene, CDR1 is LGHNT and CDR2 is FRNRAP. The CDR3 length is 16 residues. The CDR3 DNA reads as TGTGCTAGTGGTTTGATACTAGCGGGAGGGCCGCAGGAGCAGTTCTTC. Its protein product is CASGLILAGGPQEQFF.